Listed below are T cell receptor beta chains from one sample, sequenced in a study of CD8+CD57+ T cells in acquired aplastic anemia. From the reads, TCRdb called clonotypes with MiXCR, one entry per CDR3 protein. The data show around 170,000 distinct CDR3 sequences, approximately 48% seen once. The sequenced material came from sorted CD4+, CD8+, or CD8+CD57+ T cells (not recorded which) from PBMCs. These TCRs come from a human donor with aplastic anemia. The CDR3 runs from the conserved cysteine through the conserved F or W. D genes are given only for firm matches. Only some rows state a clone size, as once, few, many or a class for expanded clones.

TGCAGCGTTGAAGATACCGGGGCCTACAATGAGCAGTTCTTC,CSVEDTGAYNEQFF,TRBV29-1,TRBJ2-1,NA,NA
TGTGCCAGCAGCCTCAGGAGCGGGGGGACTGAGGAGCAGTTCTTC,CASSLRSGGTEEQFF,TRBV7-6,TRBJ2-1,NA,TRBD2
TGCAGTGCTAGTGGGGGAGGGAAGACCCAGTACTTC,CSASGGGKTQYF,TRBV20-1,TRBJ2-5,NA,TRBD2
TGTGCCAGCTCACCGACAGGGTTGGGTGAAGCTTTCTTT,CASSPTGLGEAFF,TRBV18,TRBJ1-1,few,TRBD1
TGTGCCAGCAATCTTAAGAGGGGGGATCGCCCGAACTATAGCAATCAGCCCCAGCATTTT,CASNLKRGDRPNYSNQPQHF,TRBV12-3/TRBV12-4,TRBJ1-5,NA,NA
TGTGCCAGCAGTGAAGCAGGGATGCCCTACGAGCAGTACTTC,CASSEAGMPYEQYF,TRBV2,TRBJ2-7,NA,NA
TGCGCCAGCAGCTTGTCCGAGGAGGCCACGCAGTATTTT,CASSLSEEATQYF,TRBV5-1,TRBJ2-3,many,NA
TGTGCCAGCAGCCCCTCATGGGACAGGGTGTACAATGAGCAGTTCTTC,CASSPSWDRVYNEQFF,TRBV7-3,TRBJ2-1,NA,TRBD1
TGTGCCAGTACTACGGACAGGGTCCGTTCACCCCTCCACTTT,CASTTDRVRSPLHF,TRBV19,TRBJ1-6,NA,TRBD1
TGTGCCAGCAGCCAAGCCGCAGGGGCCCTGAGGGAGCAGTACTTC,CASSQAAGALREQYF,TRBV3-1,TRBJ2-7,NA,NA
TGCGCCAGCAGCTTCGGCGCAGGGCCTAGGGCCTACGAGCAGTACTTC,CASSFGAGPRAYEQYF,TRBV5-1,TRBJ2-7,many,NA
TGCAGTGCAAAAACCGGGACATCGTACGAGCAGTACTTC,CSAKTGTSYEQYF,TRBV20-1,TRBJ2-7,few,NA